Given below is one TCR beta chain in context. The target antigen is unknown. The entry originates in a study of regulatory T cells in long-lasting Graves disease. Study background: Those with persistent Graves' disease had received antithyroid drugs for over 5 years with positive TSH receptor antibodies. The study, taken as a whole, reports: With under 3,500 shared public clonotypes, persistent patients exceeded new patients, who shared more than 750. Reduced TCR diversity was observed in persistent Graves' patients versus newly diagnosed patients. Limited sample numbers may have lowered accuracy.

This CDR3 is 17 amino acids long. Germline CDR1 is KGHDR and CDR2 is SFDVKD. With 7 bases clipped from V and 4 bases from J, the junction kept 10 bases outside the gene matches. Sample time point: persistent/refractory GD, antithyroid drugs over 5 years with positive TRAb. PBMCs provided the RNA from which the TCR library was made. HTBI primers from iRepertoire and Arm-PCR of CDR3 regions yielded the TCR beta libraries. TCRdb used MiXCR to reprocess the multiplex PCR reads, holding one entry per CDR3 protein. This sample has a few hundred thousand distinct CDR3 sequences; around a quarter occur once, and the top ten carry roughly a quarter.

The genes are TRBV24-1 and TRBJ2-2; the match to TRBD2 covers 11 bases. The input for sequencing was peripheral blood mononuclear cells (PBMCs), taken when the disease was refractory, from a patient treated with antithyroid drugs. The receptor comes from a female donor with Graves disease. The CDR3 DNA is TGTGCCACCAGCGATATAGCGGGAGGGACTAGCACCGGGGAGCTGTTTTTT. Amino acid sequence: CATSDIAGGTSTGELFF.